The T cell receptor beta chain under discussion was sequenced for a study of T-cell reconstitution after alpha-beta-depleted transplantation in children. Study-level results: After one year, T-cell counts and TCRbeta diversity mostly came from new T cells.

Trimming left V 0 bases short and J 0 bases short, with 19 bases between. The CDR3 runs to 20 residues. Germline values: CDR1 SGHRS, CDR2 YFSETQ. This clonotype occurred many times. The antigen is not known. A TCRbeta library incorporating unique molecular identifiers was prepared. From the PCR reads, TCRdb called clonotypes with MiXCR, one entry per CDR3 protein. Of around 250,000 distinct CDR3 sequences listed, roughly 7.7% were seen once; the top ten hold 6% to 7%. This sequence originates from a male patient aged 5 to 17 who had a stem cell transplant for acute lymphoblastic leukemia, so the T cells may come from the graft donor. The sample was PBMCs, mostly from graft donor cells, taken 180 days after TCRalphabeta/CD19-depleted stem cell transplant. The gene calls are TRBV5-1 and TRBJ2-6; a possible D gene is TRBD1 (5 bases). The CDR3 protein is CASSLALENRQLSGANVLTF. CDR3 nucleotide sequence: TGCGCCAGCAGCTTGGCCTTAGAGAACAGGCAACTCTCTGGGGCCAACGTCCTGACTTTC.